Listed below are T cell receptor beta chains from one sample, sequenced in a study of cytomegalovirus exposure and HLA in healthy donors. TCRdb's table, derived via immunoSEQ multiplex PCR, lists solely in-frame clones and lacks some. The data contain over 70,000 clones, less than 75% of them singletons. Material: PBMCs. The source of these receptors is a man aged 25-40 years in good health and CMV-seronegative. CDR3s include the opening cysteine and the closing phenylalanine or tryptophan. The D gene is left open where the match is weak. Not all rows give a size; the values are once, few, many and, for expanded clones, a class.

. | TRBJ1-2 | . | TRBV18 | CASSPAVDYGYTF | TGTGCCAGCTCACCAGCGGTTGACTATGGCTACACCTTC
TRBD1 | TRBJ2-3 | . | TRBV5-1 | CASSFNAGTGGTDTQYF | TGCGCCAGCAGCTTTAACGCCGGGACAGGAGGCACAGATACGCAGTATTTT
. | TRBJ1-1 | . | TRBV4-2 | CASSQDGTKTEAFF | TGTGCCAGCAGCCAAGATGGCACCAAGACTGAAGCTTTCTTT
. | TRBJ2-3 | . | TRBV9 | CASSVGRRQATDTQYF | TGTGCCAGCAGCGTCGGCCGTCGACAGGCCACAGATACGCAGTATTTT
. | TRBJ1-5 | . | TRBV5-8 | CASSFDSLNQPQHF | TGTGCCAGCAGCTTTGACAGCCTCAATCAGCCCCAGCATTTT
TRBD1 | TRBJ1-4 | . | TRBV19 | CASRIRDRGEKLFF | TGTGCCAGTAGAATCCGGGACAGAGGCGAAAAACTGTTTTTT
TRBD1 | TRBJ1-4 | few | TRBV6-6 | CASSYRGPSTNEKLFF | TGTGCCAGCAGTTACAGGGGGCCCTCAACTAATGAAAAACTGTTTTTT
TRBD1 | TRBJ2-7 | . | TRBV27 | CASRRGDRDSYEQYF | TGTGCCAGCAGGAGGGGAGACAGGGACTCCTACGAGCAGTACTTC
. | TRBJ1-2 | . | TRBV28 | CASNGGPGYGYTF | TGTGCCAGCAACGGGGGGCCGGGGTATGGCTACACCTTC
. | TRBJ2-1 | few | TRBV9 | CASSVALGGDYNEQFF | TGTGCCAGCAGCGTAGCTTTAGGGGGGGATTACAATGAGCAGTTCTTC
TRBD1 | TRBJ2-7 | . | TRBV7-3 | CASSSDREGPYEQYF | TGTGCCAGCAGCTCGGACAGGGAAGGCCCCTACGAGCAGTACTTC
TRBD1 | TRBJ1-5 | once | TRBV27 | CASSLRGGDQPQHF | TGTGCCAGCAGTTTACGAGGGGGCGATCAGCCCCAGCATTTT
. | TRBJ2-1 | . | TRBV18 | CASSPPAGLAYNEQFF | TGTGCCAGCTCACCACCGGCGGGTTTAGCCTACAATGAGCAGTTCTTC
. | TRBJ1-1 | . | TRBV18 | CASSLRTATNTEAFF | TGTGCCAGCTCACTTAGGACAGCAACGAACACTGAAGCTTTCTTT
. | TRBJ1-1 | . | TRBV4-3 | CASSQYYKNTEAFF | TGCGCCAGCAGCCAATATTACAAGAACACTGAAGCTTTCTTT
TRBD1 | TRBJ1-1 | . | TRBV29-1 | CSVVSQGAEAFF | TGCAGCGTTGTGTCCCAGGGGGCGGAAGCTTTCTTT
. | TRBJ1-1 | . | TRBV7-3 | CASSPSGMNTEAFF | TGTGCCAGCAGCCCATCAGGGATGAACACTGAAGCTTTCTTT
TRBD1 | TRBJ2-7 | . | TRBV6-5 | CASSALGGAGFEYF | TGTGCCAGCAGCGCCTTAGGGGGCGCGGGTTTCGAGTACTTC
. | TRBJ1-1 | once | TRBV19 | CASRPQAATNTEAFF | TGTGCCAGTAGACCCCAGGCAGCAACAAACACTGAAGCTTTCTTT
TRBD1 | TRBJ1-2 | . | TRBV27 | CASSLTGDGYGYTF | TGTGCCAGCAGTTTGACAGGGGATGGCTATGGCTACACCTTC
. | TRBJ2-7 | . | TRBV5-6 | CASSLARAATYEQYF | TGTGCCAGCAGCTTGGCCAGGGCTGCCACCTACGAGCAGTACTTC
TRBD1 | TRBJ1-2 | . | TRBV28 | CASSLSTKGGQGSHNYGYTF | TGTGCCAGCAGTTTGAGTACGAAGGGGGGACAGGGGAGTCACAACTATGGCTACACCTTC
. | TRBJ2-7 | . | TRBV7-9 | CASSLEGQDAYEQYF | TGTGCCAGCAGCTTAGAGGGGCAGGACGCCTACGAGCAGTACTTC
. | TRBJ1-1 | . | TRBV18 | CASSPVSGNTNTEAFF | TGTGCCAGCTCACCAGTATCCGGGAATACGAACACTGAAGCTTTCTTT
. | TRBJ2-4 | . | TRBV11-1 | CASSNGGPGVGIQYF | TGTGCCAGCAGCAACGGGGGGCCAGGGGTCGGCATTCAGTACTTC
TRBD2 | TRBJ2-7 | . | TRBV7-2 | CASSRPSGSSYEQYF | TGTGCCAGCAGCCGGCCTAGCGGGTCGTCCTACGAGCAGTACTTC
. | TRBJ2-7 | . | TRBV27 | CASSPTLRQVPLEQYF | TGTGCCAGCAGTCCCACCCTTCGACAGGTCCCTCTCGAGCAGTACTTC
TRBD1 | TRBJ2-7 | . | TRBV4-3 | CASSQEGTGGGYEQYF | TGCGCCAGCAGCCAAGAAGGGACAGGGGGAGGTTACGAGCAGTACTTC
. | TRBJ1-2 | . | TRBV19 | CASNRNQNYGYTF | TGTGCCAGTAACAGAAACCAAAACTATGGCTACACCTTC
TRBD2 | TRBJ2-2 | . | TRBV29-1 | CSVEVAGGKVGELFF | TGCAGCGTTGAGGTAGCGGGAGGGAAAGTCGGGGAGCTGTTTTTT
. | TRBJ1-4 | . | TRBV4-1 | CASSQRDIGDEKLFF | TGCGCCAGCAGCCAGAGGGACATCGGCGATGAAAAACTGTTTTTT
. | TRBJ1-1 | few | TRBV6-1 | CASSEVRTNTEAFF | TGTGCCAGCAGTGAAGTACGGACTAACACTGAAGCTTTCTTT
. | TRBJ2-1 | medium-sized | TRBV29-1 | CSVGGYHNEQFF | TGCAGCGTTGGCGGCTACCACAATGAGCAGTTCTTC
. | TRBJ1-4 | few | TRBV5-5 | CASSLRGINEKLFF | TGTGCCAGCAGCTTAAGGGGTATTAATGAAAAACTGTTTTTT
. | TRBJ1-1 | few | TRBV6-5 | CASSRNTGNTEAFF | TGTGCCAGCAGCAGGAACACGGGAAACACTGAAGCTTTCTTT
. | TRBJ2-2 | once | TRBV19 | CASSYGRGTGELFF | TGTGCCAGTAGTTATGGCAGGGGCACCGGGGAGCTGTTTTTT
. | TRBJ1-6 | few | TRBV6-1 | CASSEEANLRRNSPLHF | TGTGCCAGCAGTGAAGAGGCCAACCTGAGGCGTAATTCACCCCTCCACTTT
TRBD1 | TRBJ1-5 | . | TRBV19 | CASSIDRASSQPQHF | TGTGCCAGTAGTATCGACAGGGCGTCCAGTCAGCCCCAGCATTTT
. | TRBJ1-1 | . | TRBV5-1 | CASSLTGRDGAFF | TGCGCCAGCAGCTTGACAGGGAGGGACGGAGCTTTCTTT
TRBD1 | TRBJ1-5 | . | TRBV2 | CASSAGQGQQPQHF | TGTGCCAGCAGTGCGGGACAGGGACAACAGCCCCAGCATTTT
TRBD1 | TRBJ1-2 | few | TRBV4-1 | CASSHLQGDYGYTF | TGCGCCAGCAGCCATTTACAGGGGGACTATGGCTACACCTTC
. | TRBJ2-7 | . | TRBV30 | CAWSPTGNEQYF | TGTGCCTGGAGCCCCACAGGGAACGAGCAGTACTTC
. | TRBJ1-1 | few | TRBV19 | CASRLQGNTEAFF | TGTGCCAGTAGGTTACAGGGGAACACTGAAGCTTTCTTT
. | TRBJ1-1 | . | TRBV25-1 | CASSDRNDLNTEAFF | TGTGCCAGCAGTGATCGGAACGACTTGAACACTGAAGCTTTCTTT
. | TRBJ1-5 | . | TRBV7-2 | CASSLVAGSGQPQHF | TGTGCCAGCAGCTTAGTGGCGGGTTCGGGCCAGCCCCAGCATTTT
TRBD2 | TRBJ2-7 | . | TRBV19 | CASSSHSGRDEQYF | TGTGCCAGTAGTTCCCACAGCGGGAGGGACGAGCAGTACTTC
. | TRBJ2-1 | . | TRBV15 | CATSRDRGAYNEQFF | TGTGCCACCAGCAGAGATAGGGGCGCATACAATGAGCAGTTCTTC
. | TRBJ1-3 | . | TRBV7-3 | CASSSGVTGNTIYF | TGTGCCAGCAGCTCGGGAGTAACAGGAAACACCATATATTTT
. | TRBJ2-1 | . | TRBV9 | CASSDGTRPNEQFF | TGTGCCAGCAGCGACGGGACTCGGCCCAATGAGCAGTTCTTC
. | TRBJ1-5 | few | TRBV27 | CASSTLDSLNQPQHF | TGTGCCAGCAGTACTTTGGACAGTCTCAATCAGCCCCAGCATTTT
TRBD1 | TRBJ2-3 | few | TRBV30 | CAWSDPRRQGRTDTQYF | TGTGCCTGGAGTGATCCTAGAAGACAGGGCCGCACAGATACGCAGTATTTT
. | TRBJ1-2 | . | TRBV28 | CASSLLAEQGGYTF | TGTGCCAGCAGTTTGCTGGCAGAGCAGGGTGGCTACACCTTC
. | TRBJ1-1 | . | TRBV2 | CASSGLSGMAFF | TGTGCCAGCAGCGGACTATCGGGTATGGCTTTCTTT
TRBD1 | TRBJ2-7 | . | TRBV6-5 | CASSYSRTGNTYEQYF | TGTGCCAGCAGTTACTCCCGGACAGGGAATACCTACGAGCAGTACTTC